These T cell receptor beta chains were read from a single sample in a study of T cells in localized non-small cell lung cancer. Measured with immunoSEQ multiplex PCR; TCRdb has only the in-frame clones, and not every one. The data contain around 36,000 clones, approximately 80% of them singletons. The starting material was peripheral blood mononuclear cells, obtained before any cancer treatment. All receptors derive from a male donor at least 60 years old with stage II lung adenocarcinoma. Both conserved end residues are trimmed from each CDR3. Fields, in order: clone size, V gene, J gene, CDR3 protein. Only part of the rows carry a size: once, few, many, or a class if the clone is expanded.

clone_size: -; v_call: TRBV30; j_call: TRBJ1-1; cdr3_aa: AWRTTGGRGNTEAF
clone_size: -; v_call: TRBV6-4; j_call: TRBJ2-3; cdr3_aa: ADSQGENTQY
clone_size: once; v_call: TRBV11-2; j_call: TRBJ1-1; cdr3_aa: ASSLQGGAF
clone_size: -; v_call: TRBV7-2; j_call: TRBJ1-5; cdr3_aa: ASTQGGSGQPQH
clone_size: -; v_call: TRBV2; j_call: TRBJ2-5; cdr3_aa: ASRGGGETQY
clone_size: -; v_call: TRBV2; j_call: TRBJ1-2; cdr3_aa: ASSESGRGYT
clone_size: -; v_call: TRBV28; j_call: TRBJ1-2; cdr3_aa: ASSTGGLWLGYT
clone_size: -; v_call: TRBV5-1; j_call: TRBJ2-3; cdr3_aa: ASSLADRDTQY
clone_size: -; v_call: TRBV27; j_call: TRBJ2-7; cdr3_aa: ASRGDRRAGEQY
clone_size: -; v_call: TRBV2; j_call: TRBJ2-5; cdr3_aa: ASRDSKGGETQY
clone_size: -; v_call: TRBV6-5; j_call: TRBJ1-2; cdr3_aa: ASSQGPLYGYT
clone_size: -; v_call: TRBV7-6; j_call: TRBJ2-7; cdr3_aa: ASSLRYRGERTDDEQY
clone_size: -; v_call: TRBV9; j_call: TRBJ2-3; cdr3_aa: ASSILTSGSTDTQY
clone_size: few; v_call: TRBV5-4; j_call: TRBJ1-1; cdr3_aa: ASSLVGKNKEAF
clone_size: -; v_call: TRBV19; j_call: TRBJ2-3; cdr3_aa: ASSIPQGARNTQY
clone_size: -; v_call: TRBV4-1; j_call: TRBJ1-6; cdr3_aa: ASSQGERTNSPLH